Listed below are T cell receptor beta chains from one sample, sequenced in a study of CD8 T cells in Susac syndrome. TCRdb re-derived calls from the immunoSEQ multiplex PCR reads in MiXCR, one entry per CDR3 protein. The sample carries 160,000 or so distinct CDR3 sequences, around 95% recorded once. The sequenced sample was CD4+ T cells from PBMCs. These receptors were obtained from a human donor in good health. CDR3s include the opening cysteine and the closing phenylalanine or tryptophan. D genes are given only for firm matches. The size field is filled for only some rows; it gives once, few, many or a size class.

d_call	clone_size	j_call	v_call	cdr3_nt	cdr3_aa
-	once	TRBJ2-2	TRBV5-6	TGTGCCAGCAGCCGCCCTACCGGGGAGCTGTTTTTT	CASSRPTGELFF
TRBD1	few	TRBJ1-2	TRBV29-1	TGCAGCGTTGACACAGGGGGGGGCTACACCTTC	CSVDTGGGYTF
-	-	TRBJ2-1	TRBV15	TGTGCCACCAGCAGAGTGGGCAGCTACAATGAGCAGTTCTTC	CATSRVGSYNEQFF
TRBD1	-	TRBJ2-7	TRBV27	TGTGCCAGCAGCGGGGGACAGGGTTTTCTCTACGAGCAGTACTTC	CASSGGQGFLYEQYF
-	-	TRBJ2-5	TRBV3-1	TGTGCCAGCAGCCAAGAGGGGGAGACCCAGTACTTC	CASSQEGETQYF
-	-	TRBJ1-2	TRBV15	TGTGCCACCAGCAGAGATTCCGGGGCGGCGGGAGGCTACACCTTC	CATSRDSGAAGGYTF
-	once	TRBJ2-2	TRBV2	TGTGCCAGCTCCCAGGGGACGGCCACCGGTGAGCTGTTTTTT	CASSQGTATGELFF
-	-	TRBJ1-2	TRBV18	TGTGCCAGCTCACCCGGCCGGACCACCTATGGCTACACCTTC	CASSPGRTTYGYTF
-	-	TRBJ1-1	TRBV5-1	TGCGCCAGCAGGTATCGGCAGGGGAACACTGAAGCTTTCTTT	CASRYRQGNTEAFF
-	-	TRBJ1-5	TRBV3-1	TGTGCCAGCAGCCGGACTTGGGGGGGCGATCAGCCCCAGCATTTT	CASSRTWGGDQPQHF
TRBD1	-	TRBJ2-7	TRBV6-6	TGTGCCACCAACGGACAGGGGGTCTACGAGCAGTACTTC	CATNGQGVYEQYF
-	-	TRBJ1-1	TRBV29-1	TGCGCGGGTAAGAACACTGAAGCTTTCTTT	CAGKNTEAFF
-	once	TRBJ1-1	TRBV11-2	TGTGCCAGCAGCTTAGATCTCTGGAACACTGAAGCTTTCTTT	CASSLDLWNTEAFF
-	-	TRBJ1-4	TRBV9	TGTGCCAGCAGCGCACGGACAGCAACTAATGAAAAACTGTTTTTT	CASSARTATNEKLFF
-	-	TRBJ2-3	TRBV12-3/TRBV12-4	TGTGCCAGCAGGCCCTCCCGGTCTTTTGGGACGCAGTATTTT	CASRPSRSFGTQYF
-	-	TRBJ1-1	TRBV6-2/TRBV6-3	TGTGCCAGCAGGACGGGGACTGGAGTATGGAACACTGAAGCTTTCTTT	CASRTGTGVWNTEAFF
TRBD1	-	TRBJ2-3	TRBV24-1	TGTGCCACCCAGAGGGGGCCGACAGATACGCAGTATTTT	CATQRGPTDTQYF
-	-	TRBJ2-7	TRBV9	TGTGCCAGCAGCGTAGGAGTCTCCGGGGCGCCCTACGAGCAGTACTTC	CASSVGVSGAPYEQYF
-	-	TRBJ1-1	TRBV25-1	TGTGCCAGCAGTGACACAGGGAGGTTGAACACTGAAGCTTTCTTT	CASSDTGRLNTEAFF
-	-	TRBJ2-4	TRBV19	TGTGCCAGTAGTATAGGATCGGGTACTCTAGCCAAAAACATTCAGTACTTC	CASSIGSGTLAKNIQYF
-	-	TRBJ1-2	TRBV12-3/TRBV12-4	TGTGCCAGCAGTCCCGATCTGCAAGGCTGCTACACCTTC	CASSPDLQGCYTF
-	-	TRBJ2-3	TRBV18	TGTGCCAGCTCGCCTAGTGGGGATACGCAGTATTTT	CASSPSGDTQYF
-	-	TRBJ1-1	TRBV12-3/TRBV12-4	TGTGCCAGCAACGGCGGGGGAGTTGGGGCTTTCTTT	CASNGGGVGAFF
-	once	TRBJ1-1	TRBV7-3	TGTGCCAGCAGCTTAACGGGGGGACCAGCTGAAGCTTTCTTT	CASSLTGGPAEAFF
-	-	TRBJ1-2	TRBV19	TGTGCCAGTAGTATTTTCGACAGCACCTATGGCTACACCTTC	CASSIFDSTYGYTF
-	-	TRBJ1-4	TRBV20-1	TGCAAAGCAGAAACCACGGAGAGTGAAAAACTGTTTTTT	CKAETTESEKLFF
-	once	TRBJ1-2	TRBV7-3	TGTGCCAGCAGCCCCAACCTTAGACAAAATCCTTCGTATGGCTACACCTTC	CASSPNLRQNPSYGYTF
-	-	TRBJ1-5	TRBV7-8	TGTGCCAGCAGCTTAACTAAGAGAGATCAGCCCCAGCATTTT	CASSLTKRDQPQHF
-	-	TRBJ2-5	TRBV9	TGTGCCAGCAGCGTAGGTGGTAGGGGAAGGGAGACCCAGTACTTC	CASSVGGRGRETQYF
-	-	TRBJ2-7	TRBV7-9	TGTGCCAGCAGCTCCCCCTCGACAGGAACCTACGAGCAGTACTTC	CASSSPSTGTYEQYF
TRBD2	-	TRBJ2-3	TRBV10-2	TGCGCCAGCAGGACTAGCGGGGGGCCCACAGATACGCAGTATTTT	CASRTSGGPTDTQYF
TRBD2	-	TRBJ2-7	TRBV19	TGTGCCAGTAGGCGAGGAGCGGGGGGAGTCTACGAGCAGTACTTC	CASRRGAGGVYEQYF
-	-	TRBJ1-3	TRBV18	TGTGCCAGCTCACCAGGGAATGGAAACACCATATATTTT	CASSPGNGNTIYF
-	-	TRBJ2-7	TRBV2	TGTGCCAGCACGGTTTGGGGGCGCGGTTACGAGCAGTACTTC	CASTVWGRGYEQYF
TRBD1	-	TRBJ1-1	TRBV5-1	TGCGCCAGCAGCGCAAGGACAGGGCTGGCTGAAGCTTTCTTT	CASSARTGLAEAFF
-	-	TRBJ2-7	TRBV3-1	TGTGCCAGCAGCCACCATAGGGGCCCCTACGAGCAGTACTTC	CASSHHRGPYEQYF
-	-	TRBJ1-3	TRBV7-2	TGTGCCAGCAGTCCCGCCGGCTTCTCTGGAAACACCATATATTTT	CASSPAGFSGNTIYF
-	-	TRBJ1-5	TRBV19	TGTGCCAGTAGTCCCCCCGGGACACGGAATCAGCCCCAGCATTTT	CASSPPGTRNQPQHF
TRBD2	-	TRBJ2-5	TRBV5-4	TGTGCCAGCAGCCCGGGAGGGGGGGACCAAGAGACCCAGTACTTC	CASSPGGGDQETQYF
-	once	TRBJ2-1	TRBV7-9	TGTGCCAGCAGCCTGAACGGGAATGAGCAGTTCTTC	CASSLNGNEQFF
-	-	TRBJ1-1	TRBV12-3/TRBV12-4	TGTGCCAGCAGAGAAAAATCTCAGGGGAACACTGAAGCTTTCTTT	CASREKSQGNTEAFF
TRBD2	-	TRBJ2-5	TRBV3-1	TGTGCCAGCAGCCTCGGACTAGCGGGGGCCCATGAAGAGACCCAGTACTTC	CASSLGLAGAHEETQYF
-	-	TRBJ1-3	TRBV7-6	TGTGCCAGCAGCTTAACCTTCGGAGGCGTCGAAAAGGTCCCAGAAGGAAACACCATATATTTT	CASSLTFGGVEKVPEGNTIYF
-	-	TRBJ2-4	TRBV11-2	TGTGCCAGCAGCTTAGGGACTCCGCGGGACATTCAGTACTTC	CASSLGTPRDIQYF
-	-	TRBJ2-4	TRBV7-2	TGTGCCAGCAGCAGACGGGTTACCAAAAACATTCAGTACTTC	CASSRRVTKNIQYF
TRBD1	-	TRBJ1-1	TRBV7-8	TGTGCCAGCAGCTTAGGACAGGGCGCGTACACTGAAGCTTTCTTT	CASSLGQGAYTEAFF
-	-	TRBJ2-6	TRBV20-1	TGCAGTGCTAGCCCGGGGCATGCTGGGGCCAACGTCCTGACTTTC	CSASPGHAGANVLTF
-	-	TRBJ2-2	TRBV5-1	TGCGCCAGCAGCTTGGAGGGGTCGGCCACCGGGGAGCTGTTTTTT	CASSLEGSATGELFF
TRBD1	-	TRBJ1-5	TRBV10-3	TGTGCCATCAGTGAGTCGCAGGGGGCCCAGCCCCAGCATTTT	CAISESQGAQPQHF
-	-	TRBJ2-7	TRBV10-3	TGTGCCATCAGTGGCCAAGACGAGCAGTACTTC	CAISGQDEQYF
TRBD1	-	TRBJ1-5	TRBV5-1	TGCGCCAGCAGCCCGGGACAGGGGGCGACTCAGCCCCAGCATTTT	CASSPGQGATQPQHF
TRBD1	few	TRBJ2-2	TRBV9	TGTGCCAGCAGACTCTCAGGGGGCAACGGGGAGCTGTTTTTT	CASRLSGGNGELFF
-	few	TRBJ2-3	TRBV12-3/TRBV12-4	TGTGCCAGCAGTTTAGCGGACAGCACAGATACGCAGTATTTT	CASSLADSTDTQYF
-	-	TRBJ1-2	TRBV12-3/TRBV12-4	TGTGCCAGCAGTTTATTAGGCGGGATCACCTTC	CASSLLGGITF
TRBD1	-	TRBJ1-1	TRBV11-2	TGTGCCAGCAGCACACCCAGGGGGCCCACTGAAGCTTTCTTT	CASSTPRGPTEAFF
-	-	TRBJ1-2	TRBV3-1	TGTGCCAGCAGCCAAGATCTCAGGGGCTCGGGCTACACCTTC	CASSQDLRGSGYTF